Listed here are 17 T cell receptor beta chains from one sample, sequenced in a study of control samples from healthy donors and cancer patients. TCRdb keeps only in-frame clones here, not all; method: immunoSEQ multiplex PCR. Here the sample spans around 75,000 clones, 85% to 95% being singletons. The sequenced sample was blood. The receptors shown here come from a woman aged 60-70 years in good health.

CDR3 in amino acids: CASSALGSISYNEQFF. The CDR3 DNA sequence: TGTGCCAGCAGTGCCCTCGGGTCGATCTCCTACAATGAGCAGTTCTTC. The genes are TRBV6-1 and TRBJ2-1; D uncertain. Germline V gene sequence: CDR1 MNHNS, CDR2 SASEGT. This CDR3 is 16 amino acids long. The V and J ends lost 4 bases and 0 bases respectively, with 13 bases between them.

The chain carries TRBV10-3 and TRBJ1-3; D is perhaps TRBD1 (5 bases). Trimming stripped 5 bases from V and 2 bases from J, with 16 bases between. Germline V gives CDR1 ENHRY, CDR2 SYGVKD. The CDR3 runs 16 residues. Written as DNA, the CDR3 is TGTGCCATCAGTCAAACAGGTCCTAGGGCTGGAAACACCATATATTTT. Translated, it gives CAISQTGPRAGNTIYF.

The V call is TRBV6-5, the J call TRBJ2-6; D gene unclear. Trimming stripped 0 bases from V and 2 bases from J, with 5 bases between. This CDR3 spans 15 amino acids. Germline assignment: CDR1 MNHEY and CDR2 SVGAGI. This CDR3 reads CASSYSAAGANVLTF. The CDR3 DNA reads as TGTGCCAGCAGTTACTCGGCAGCTGGGGCCAACGTCCTGACTTTC.

This clone was observed a few times. The chain recombines TRBV30 with TRBJ2-1; D unclear. V was pared by 3 bases and J by 7 bases, with 10 bases between. This CDR3 is built from 12 residues. Germline assignment: CDR1 GTSNPN and CDR2 SVGIG (reference sequence). CDR3 amino acids: CAWSDHRNEQFF. The CDR3 coding sequence is TGTGCCTGGAGCGATCACAGAAATGAGCAGTTCTTC.

The chain is built from TRBV4-1 and TRBJ1-6, with D uncertain. The CDR3 extends over 12 amino acids. In germline, CDR1 is MGHRA, CDR2 YSYEKL. With 2 bases removed from V and 8 bases from J, the gap between germline ends came to 4 bases. CDR3 sequence reads: CASSQLDSPLHF. CDR3 bases: TGCGCCAGCAGCCAATTAGATTCACCCCTCCACTTT.

This clone was observed a single time. The chain has TRBV5-1 and TRBJ1-4; D possibly corresponds to TRBD1 (5 bases). CDR1 and CDR2 (germline): SGHRS, YFSETQ. This CDR3 has 15 residues. V lost 4 bases, J lost 5 bases, and 15 bases lay in between. The CDR3 DNA reads as TGCGCCAGCAGCCCAGCGGGACTGCAAAATGAAAAACTGTTTTTT. This sequence encodes CASSPAGLQNEKLFF. The variable domain in full, with the rest retrieved from reference TRBV5-1 and TRBJ1-4, is KAGVTQTPRYLIKTRGQQVTLSCSPISGHRSVSWYQQTPGQGLQFLFEYFSETQRNKGNFPGRFSGRQFSNSRSEMNVSTLELGDSALYLCASSPAGLQNEKLFFGSGTQLSVL.

The rearrangement links TRBV28 to TRBJ2-7; 12 nucleotides align to TRBD2. V lost 6 bases to trimming and J lost 4 bases; unmatched junction nucleotides: 4. The CDR3 runs to 14 residues. Germline V gives CDR1 MDHEN, CDR2 SYDVKM. Written as DNA, the CDR3 is TGTGCCAGCAGCCGACTAGCGGGAGTGTACGAGCAGTACTTC. This codes for CASSRLAGVYEQYF.

This clone has only a few counts. The chain joins TRBV7-9 to TRBJ2-7; 12 nucleotides match TRBD1. The CDR3 runs 14 residues. Germline V gives CDR1 SEHNR, CDR2 FQNEAQ (reference sequence). The J segment lost 5 bases and the V segment lost 2 bases, leaving 1 base of the junction unmatched. The CDR3 coding sequence is TGTGCCAGCAGCTTAAGGGACAGGGGGCACGAGCAGTACTTC. It specifies CASSLRDRGHEQYF.

V gene TRBV10-3 combines with J gene TRBJ1-5; D might be TRBD1 (6 bases). The germline V gene has CDR1 ENHRY and CDR2 SYGVKD. V was trimmed by 0 bases and J by 10 bases, leaving 7 bases between them. There are 12 residues in the CDR3. CDR3 region: CAISESGGPQHF. CDR3 DNA: TGTGCCATCAGTGAGTCGGGGGGCCCCCAGCATTTT.

The gene calls are TRBV27 and TRBJ2-1; 9 bases align to TRBD2. This CDR3 has 16 residues. Germline V CDR1 and CDR2: MNHEY, SMNVEV (reference sequence). The trim removed 4 bases at V and 4 bases at J, leaving 8 bases unmatched. DNA of the CDR3: TGTGCCAGCAGTTCCCTATCTAGCGGGATGTACAATGAGCAGTTCTTC. This translates into CASSSLSSGMYNEQFF.

This chain's CDR3 is CARSGQGTEAFF. The CDR3 DNA reads TGTGCCAGATCAGGGCAGGGGACTGAAGCTTTCTTT. V usage is TRBV2 and J usage is TRBJ1-1; D might be TRBD1 (6 bases). CDR1 is SNHLY and CDR2 is FYNNEI in the germline V gene. This CDR3 region has 12 residues. With 9 bases removed from V and 5 bases from J, the gap between germline ends came to 13 bases.

The gene calls are TRBV28 and TRBJ1-2; TRBD1 might be the D (5 bases). The CDR3 totals 14 residues. Germline V gene data show CDR1 as MDHEN and CDR2 as SYDVKM. Trimming removed 2 bases at V and 9 bases at J, with 16 bases between. The CDR3 nucleotides are TGTGCCAGCAGTTTAGGTCTGGCAGGGACTAGCTACACCTTC. Amino acids: CASSLGLAGTSYTF.

This chain links TRBV9 with TRBJ1-1; tentative D call: TRBD1 (6 bases). Germline V gives CDR1 SGDLS, CDR2 YYNGEE. This CDR3 spans 13 amino acids. V dropped 3 bases and J dropped 4 bases, with 10 bases sitting between them. In DNA, the CDR3 is TGTGCCAGCAGCGAGGACAGTCTCACTGAAGCTTTCTTT. It is translated as CASSEDSLTEAFF.

The CDR3 spells CASSHLVGEAFF. As DNA, the CDR3 is TGTGCCAGCAGCCATCTCGTGGGTGAAGCTTTCTTT. The rearrangement joins TRBV3-1 (or the pseudogene TRBV3-2) to TRBJ1-1; D gene uncertain. V was cut by 3 bases and J by 7 bases, with 9 bases left in between. CDR1 and CDR2 from the germline V gene are LGHDT and YNNKEL (reference sequence). The CDR3 runs to 12 residues.

The V and J genes are TRBV11-2 and TRBJ2-7; D not certain. V was clipped by 4 bases and J by 7 bases, with 8 bases between them. The V gene's germline CDR1 is SGHAT and CDR2 FQNNGV. The CDR3 totals 11 residues. CDR3 residues: CASSSRGEQYF. The CDR3, as DNA: TGTGCCAGCAGCTCTCGTGGGGAGCAGTACTTC.

The chain is built from TRBV5-8 and TRBJ1-3; D might be TRBD1 (5 bases). The V end was cut by 4 bases, the J end by 5 bases, with 10 bases between. Germline V gene lookup returns CDR1 SGHTS and CDR2 YDEGEE. CDR3 length: 13 residues. The CDR3 region has the DNA TGTGCCAGCAGCGGGACGGTCCGAAACACCATATATTTT. Protein: CASSGTVRNTIYF.

The gene calls are TRBV24-1 and TRBJ1-2; TRBD1 aligns across 10 bases. This CDR3 has 14 residues. Germline lookup yields CDR1 KGHDR and CDR2 SFDVKD. The junction had 9 bases not matched to a gene; V was cut back by 8 bases and J by 7 bases. The CDR3 loop is CATTSNRDRGGYTF. The CDR3 DNA reads TGTGCCACCACAAGCAACCGGGACAGGGGTGGCTACACCTTC.